These 5 T cell receptor beta chains share one sample of origin, sequenced in a study of cytomegalovirus exposure and HLA in healthy donors. PCR primers comprised 60 Vbeta and 13 Jbeta primers. Sequencing was performed with immunoSEQ multiplex PCR; in TCRdb, only in-frame clones are kept and a portion is missing. The table includes 60,000 to 70,000 clones, around 77% detected once. Material: PBMCs. The source of these receptors is a woman in her 30s in good health and CMV-seronegative.

This chain joins TRBV2 and TRBJ2-7, with 7 positions matching TRBD2. V gave up 9 bases and J gave up 2 bases; unmatched junction bases: 13. The germline CDR1 and CDR2 sequences are SNHLY and FYNNEI. The CDR3 contains 15 residues. CDR3 nucleotide sequence: TGTGCCAGTAGGTGGGGGAGGGGAAGGGCCTACGAGCAGTACTTC. It is translated as CASRWGRGRAYEQYF.

The sample holds one count of this clone. The chain is built from TRBV15 and TRBJ1-1; 12 positions agree with TRBD1. V gave up 1 base and J gave up 10 bases; unmatched junction bases: 1. There are 13 residues in the CDR3. The germline V gene has CDR1 LNHNV and CDR2 YYDKDF (reference sequence). CDR3 nucleotides: TGTGCCACCAGCAGAGGGGACAGGGGGCGAGCTTTCTTT. Amino acid sequence: CATSRGDRGRAFF.

This clone turned up a few times. V gene TRBV30 combines with J gene TRBJ2-1; 12 nucleotides line up with TRBD2. Per the germline V gene, CDR1 is GTSNPN and CDR2 is SVGIG (reference sequence). Losses at the gene ends were 0 bases for V and 10 bases for J; bases not matched to a gene: 4. The CDR3 extends over 14 amino acids. This chain's CDR3 is CAWSVLAGGREQFF. The CDR3 bases are TGTGCCTGGAGTGTACTAGCGGGAGGTCGGGAGCAGTTCTTC.

This sequence joins TRBV5-1 and TRBJ2-3; 14 positions agree with TRBD2. From germline, CDR1 is SGHRS and CDR2 YFSETQ. The CDR3 consists of 16 residues. J gave up 6 bases and V 4 bases, and 7 bases lay outside the gene matches. CDR3 sequence reads: CASSPLGTSGGDTQYF. CDR3 nucleotides: TGCGCCAGCAGCCCCCTCGGGACTAGCGGGGGTGATACGCAGTATTTT.

J is TRBJ1-5 and V is TRBV10-3; 8 bases fit TRBD1. Germline CDR1 and CDR2: ENHRY and SYGVKD. The CDR3 is made up of 15 amino acids. V lost 3 bases to trimming and J lost 6 bases; unmatched junction nucleotides: 7. The CDR3 reads CAISDQDRVVQPQHF. As DNA, the CDR3 is TGTGCCATCAGTGACCAGGACAGGGTGGTTCAGCCCCAGCATTTT.